The sequence of this T cell receptor beta chain was determined in a study of identical twins. TCRdb re-called the 5' RACE reads with MiXCR, one entry per CDR3 protein. The table has 650,000 to 750,000 distinct CDR3 sequences, approximately 21% seen once; the top ten hold roughly 4%. These data were likewise used in another study, on T cells expressing NK-cell markers. That study adds: NKG2C+ dominant clonotypes from 5 or 6 donors made up about 1.0-7.0% of CD8+ T cells. HCMV specificity of the expanded NKG2C+ T cell clones stayed unclear.

The specimen sequenced was PBMCs. This receptor was taken from a young woman in good health.

The CDR3 sequence: CASSWSSSTDTQYF. CDR3 sequence (DNA): TGTGCCAGCAGTTGGTCGTCTAGCACAGATACGCAGTATTTT. This chain uses TRBV6-5 with TRBJ2-3; D unresolved. The CDR3 covers 14 residues. Germline CDR1 reads MNHEY; CDR2 reads SVGAGI. V was shortened by 4 bases and J by 0 bases, with 8 bases between the two germline ends.